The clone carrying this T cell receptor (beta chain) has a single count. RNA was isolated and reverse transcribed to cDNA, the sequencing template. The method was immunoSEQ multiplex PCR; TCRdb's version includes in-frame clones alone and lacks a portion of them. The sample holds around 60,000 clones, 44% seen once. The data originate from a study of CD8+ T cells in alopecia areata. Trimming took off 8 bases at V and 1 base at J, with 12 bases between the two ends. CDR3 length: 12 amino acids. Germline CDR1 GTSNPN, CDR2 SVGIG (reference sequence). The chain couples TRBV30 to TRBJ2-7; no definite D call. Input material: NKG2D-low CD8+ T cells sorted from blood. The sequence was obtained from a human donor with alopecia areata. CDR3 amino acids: CAAMMDSYEQYF. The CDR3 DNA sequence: TGTGCCGCGATGATGGATTCCTACGAGCAGTACTTC.